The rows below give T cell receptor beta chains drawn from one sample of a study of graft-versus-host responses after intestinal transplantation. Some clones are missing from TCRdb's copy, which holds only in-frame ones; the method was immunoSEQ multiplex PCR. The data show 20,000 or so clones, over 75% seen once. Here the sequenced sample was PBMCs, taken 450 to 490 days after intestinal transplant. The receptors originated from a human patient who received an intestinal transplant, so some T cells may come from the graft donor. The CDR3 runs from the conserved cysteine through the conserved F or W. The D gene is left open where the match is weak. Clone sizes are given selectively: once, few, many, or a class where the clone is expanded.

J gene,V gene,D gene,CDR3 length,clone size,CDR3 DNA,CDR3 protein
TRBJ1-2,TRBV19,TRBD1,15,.,TGTGCCAGTAGTATAGGCCCAGGGGGCGCCTATGGCTACACCTTC,CASSIGPGGAYGYTF
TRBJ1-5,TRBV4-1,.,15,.,TGCGCCAGCAGCCAAGGACTTAGTAGCAATCAGCCCCAGCATTTT,CASSQGLSSNQPQHF
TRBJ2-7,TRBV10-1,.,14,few,TGCGCCAGCAGTGATCTAGTCGAGTTCTACGAGCAGTACTTC,CASSDLVEFYEQYF
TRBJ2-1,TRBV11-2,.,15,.,TGTGCCAGCAGCCTAATCCCCGGGTTCTACAATGAGCAGTTCTTC,CASSLIPGFYNEQFF
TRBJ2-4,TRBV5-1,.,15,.,TGCGCCAGCAGCTTGGCCATGGCGGTGAAAAACATTCAGTACTTC,CASSLAMAVKNIQYF
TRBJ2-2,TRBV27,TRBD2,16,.,TGTGCCAGCAGTTTACGAGCGGGAGCCAACACCGGGGAGCTGTTTTTT,CASSLRAGANTGELFF
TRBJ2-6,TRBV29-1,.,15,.,TGCAGCGCTGAAAAGGACACCTCTGGGGCCAACGTCCTGACTTTC,CSAEKDTSGANVLTF
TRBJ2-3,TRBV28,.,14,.,TGTGCCAGCAGTTTATGGACTAGGGCAGATACGCAGTATTTT,CASSLWTRADTQYF
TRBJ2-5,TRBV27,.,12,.,TGTGCCAGCAGCCTACGAGGGGAGACCCAGTACTTC,CASSLRGETQYF
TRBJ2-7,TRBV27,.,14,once,TGTGCCAGCAGTCTGCTAATTGGGTCCTACGAGCAGTACTTC,CASSLLIGSYEQYF
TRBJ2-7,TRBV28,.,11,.,TGTGCCAGCAGCCTTGAGCGAGGGCAGTACTTC,CASSLERGQYF
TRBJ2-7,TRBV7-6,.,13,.,TGTGCCAGCAGCGCCACTCCCCCCCGTGAGCAGTACTTC,CASSATPPREQYF
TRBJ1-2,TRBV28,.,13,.,TGTGCCAGCAGGTTACAGCTAGGCTATGGCTACACCTTC,CASRLQLGYGYTF
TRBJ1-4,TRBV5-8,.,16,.,TGTGCCAGCATCAATCTGGTCGGTGGAACTAATGAAAAACTGTTTTTT,CASINLVGGTNEKLFF
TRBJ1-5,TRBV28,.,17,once,TGTGCCAGCAGCCGGGGGTTCCGGGCCAGGAGCCTTCGGCCCCAGCATTTT,CASSRGFRARSLRPQHF